This TCR beta chain was profiled in a study of T cells in Graves' hyperthyroidism and ophthalmopathy. Study-level background: Initial diagnosis, before any treatment, was when peripheral blood was collected.

RNA transcripts provided the source from which TCR beta CDR3 regions were amplified. The TCR CDR3 first-round RT-PCR relied on the HTBI primer set. From the multiplex PCR reads, TCRdb called clonotypes with MiXCR, one entry per CDR3 protein. The sample has fewer than 900,000 distinct CDR3 sequences, roughly a sixth seen once. Trimming cost V 5 bases and J 7 bases; bases outside gene matches: 7. The CDR3 is 14 amino acids. CDR1 is SGHTA, CDR2 FQGNSA, per germline. This clonotype turned up a few times. The receptor's source is a woman between 50 and 59 years old with Graves' hyperthyroidism that later progressed to Graves' ophthalmopathy. The chain has TRBV7-2 and TRBJ1-2; 10 nucleotides align to TRBD1. Sequenced: blood. CDR3 protein: CASSPGTGAGGYTF. The CDR3 DNA follows: TGTGCCAGCAGCCCCGGGACAGGGGCGGGTGGCTACACCTTC.